This T cell receptor (beta chain) came from a study of T-cell reconstitution after alpha-beta-depleted transplantation in children. Unique molecular identifiers featured in how the TCRbeta library was prepared. TCRdb independently ran MiXCR on the PCR reads; one entry per CDR3 protein. The data contain over 90,000 distinct CDR3 sequences, over 6% of them seen just once; the ten biggest clones take up 16%. This clonotype was detected many times. CDR1 and CDR2 from the germline V gene are SEHNR and FQNEAQ (reference sequence). CDR3 length: 14 residues. V lost 3 bases, J lost 5 bases, and 1 base stayed unmatched.

V and J are TRBV7-9 and TRBJ1-6; 7 nucleotides line up with TRBD1. This TCR came from a boy between 2 and 10 years old with acute lymphoblastic leukemia, due to receive a stem cell transplant. The sample in question was PBMCs, obtained before TCRalphabeta/CD19-depleted stem cell transplant. The CDR3 nucleotides are TGTGCCAGCAGCTTTGGGACAGATAATTCACCCCTCCACTTT. This translates into CASSFGTDNSPLHF. The whole variable domain, remainder taken from reference TRBV7-9 and TRBJ1-6, is DTGVSQNPRHKITKRGQNVTFRCDPISEHNRLYWYRQTLGQGPEFLTYFQNEAQLEKSRLLSDRFSAERPKGSFSTLEIQRTEQGDSAMYLCASSFGTDNSPLHFGNGTRLTVT.